The rows below give T cell receptor beta chains drawn from one sample of a study of CD8 T cells in Susac syndrome. One entry per CDR3 protein results from TCRdb running MiXCR on the immunoSEQ multiplex PCR reads. The table lists 150,000 to 200,000 distinct CDR3 sequences, around 94% of them singletons, with roughly 0.13% in the top ten. Sequenced sample: CD4+ T cells from PBMCs. All receptors derive from a human donor in good health. CDR3s include the opening cysteine and the closing phenylalanine or tryptophan. A D gene is named only where the DNA matches it firmly. Only some rows state a clone size, as once, few, many or a class for expanded clones.

TRBV7-8,.,TRBJ1-6,.,CASSLDREYSPLHF,TGTGCCAGCAGCTTAGACAGGGAGTATTCACCCCTCCACTTT
TRBV7-2,.,TRBJ2-2,TRBD2,CASSHLAGGGTGELFF,TGTGCCAGCAGCCACTTAGCGGGGGGCGGCACCGGGGAGCTGTTTTTT
TRBV28,.,TRBJ2-1,TRBD2,CASSLLAGGREQFF,TGTGCCAGCAGTTTACTAGCGGGGGGGCGTGAGCAGTTCTTC
TRBV29-1,.,TRBJ1-1,.,CRPEEGTEAFF,TGCAGGCCGGAGGAAGGCACTGAAGCTTTCTTT
TRBV4-1,.,TRBJ2-2,.,CASSQEGYTGELFF,TGCGCCAGCAGCCAAGAAGGCTACACCGGGGAGCTGTTTTTT
TRBV4-3,.,TRBJ1-5,.,CASSQDLPRAGNQPQHF,TGCGCCAGCAGCCAAGATTTGCCCAGGGCTGGGAATCAGCCCCAGCATTTT
TRBV24-1,.,TRBJ2-5,.,CATSDRPGRYQETQYF,TGTGCCACCAGTGATCGCCCGGGCCGGTACCAAGAGACCCAGTACTTC
TRBV7-2,.,TRBJ2-3,TRBD1,CASRPGQGGDTQYF,TGTGCCAGCAGACCGGGACAGGGTGGAGATACGCAGTATTTT
TRBV5-4,.,TRBJ1-2,.,CASSLSSAREYGYTF,TGTGCCAGCAGCTTGTCTTCAGCCAGGGAGTACGGCTACACCTTC
TRBV29-1,.,TRBJ2-5,TRBD2,CSGRAAGTQETQYF,TGCAGCGGGAGGGCAGCGGGGACCCAAGAGACCCAGTACTTC
TRBV19,.,TRBJ1-5,.,CASSVGPENQPQHF,TGTGCCAGTAGTGTGGGTCCAGAGAATCAGCCCCAGCATTTT
TRBV4-3,.,TRBJ1-2,.,CASSQDIGQGEGYTF,TGCGCCAGCAGCCAAGATATCGGTCAGGGAGAAGGCTACACCTTC
TRBV3-1,.,TRBJ1-1,.,CASSSPGFLPEAFF,TGTGCCAGCAGCTCCCCTGGGTTCTTGCCTGAAGCTTTCTTT
TRBV20-1,.,TRBJ1-2,.,CSAVSGNYGYTF,TGCAGTGCTGTGTCCGGTAACTATGGCTACACCTTC
TRBV25-1,.,TRBJ2-5,TRBD2,CASGSGLAARETQYF,TGTGCCAGCGGCTCCGGACTAGCGGCTCGAGAGACCCAGTACTTC
TRBV3-1,.,TRBJ1-3,.,CASSQASSLIAGNTIYF,TGTGCCAGCAGCCAAGCAAGTAGCCTAATCGCTGGAAACACCATATATTTT
TRBV20-1,.,TRBJ2-1,TRBD2,CSALSTSGAPNEQFF,TGCAGTGCTTTATCGACTAGCGGGGCCCCCAATGAGCAGTTCTTC
TRBV20-1,.,TRBJ1-2,.,CSALWQGNNYGYTF,TGCAGTGCTCTCTGGCAAGGGAATAACTATGGCTACACCTTC
TRBV2,.,TRBJ1-1,.,CASGGKPPTFLNTEAFF,TGTGCCAGCGGCGGTAAACCGCCAACCTTTTTGAACACTGAAGCTTTCTTT
TRBV6-6,.,TRBJ2-7,TRBD2,CASSTGLAGAWKEQYF,TGTGCCAGCAGTACCGGACTAGCGGGGGCCTGGAAGGAGCAGTACTTC
TRBV20-1,.,TRBJ2-7,.,CSARTGRFSYEQYF,TGCAGTGCTAGGACAGGGAGGTTCTCCTACGAGCAGTACTTC
TRBV28,once,TRBJ1-2,.,CASTLGSGYGYTF,TGTGCCAGCACTTTAGGATCTGGCTATGGCTACACCTTC
TRBV24-1,.,TRBJ2-3,TRBD2,CATSGGGSTDTQYF,TGTGCCACCAGTGGCGGGGGAAGCACAGATACGCAGTATTTT
TRBV12-3/TRBV12-4,.,TRBJ2-7,.,CASSPLRVGEQYF,TGTGCCAGCAGTCCACTTAGGGTAGGGGAGCAGTACTTC
TRBV5-1,.,TRBJ1-2,.,CASSLGGATSYGYTF,TGCGCCAGCAGCTTGGGGGGCGCTACGTCCTATGGCTACACCTTC
TRBV29-1,.,TRBJ2-7,TRBD1,CSVAGQGSEQYF,TGCAGCGTAGCGGGACAGGGCTCCGAGCAGTACTTC
TRBV20-1,.,TRBJ2-7,TRBD1,CSAPGTGGDEQYF,TGCAGTGCGCCCGGGACAGGGGGCGACGAGCAGTACTTC
TRBV9,few,TRBJ1-2,.,CASSRDNYGYTF,TGTGCCAGCAGCCGGGACAACTATGGCTACACCTTC
TRBV19,.,TRBJ2-2,.,CASSSRSNTGELFF,TGTGCCAGTAGCTCAAGGAGCAACACCGGGGAGCTGTTTTTT
TRBV25-1,.,TRBJ2-7,.,CASSVEQGSYEQYF,TGTGCCAGCAGTGTAGAACAGGGCTCCTACGAGCAGTACTTC
TRBV30,.,TRBJ1-2,.,CAWSEQGPYGYTF,TGTGCCTGGAGTGAACAGGGACCGTATGGCTACACCTTC
TRBV20-1,.,TRBJ1-2,.,CSANERSNYGYTF,TGCAGTGCTAACGAACGATCTAACTATGGCTACACCTTC
TRBV3-1,.,TRBJ2-3,.,CASSQNATSSTDTQYF,TGTGCCAGCAGCCAAAACGCGACTTCGAGCACAGATACGCAGTATTTT
TRBV18,.,TRBJ1-1,TRBD1,CASSRDRDWGTEAFF,TGTGCCAGCTCCCGAGACAGGGATTGGGGCACTGAAGCTTTCTTT
TRBV15,.,TRBJ1-2,.,CATSRDRAENYGYTF,TGTGCCACCAGCAGAGATCGGGCGGAAAACTATGGCTACACCTTC
TRBV2,.,TRBJ2-7,.,CASSIGSSGSQYF,TGTGCCAGCAGCATCGGGTCGTCTGGTTCGCAGTACTTC
TRBV5-1,.,TRBJ2-1,.,CASSLFGDNEQFF,TGCGCCAGCAGCCTTTTCGGAGACAATGAGCAGTTCTTC
TRBV3-1,.,TRBJ1-6,TRBD1,CASSQATGAYNSPLHF,TGTGCCAGCAGCCAGGCTACAGGGGCCTATAATTCACCCCTCCACTTT
TRBV20-1,.,TRBJ1-6,.,CSAQDRDNSPLHF,TGCAGTGCCCAGGACAGAGATAATTCACCCCTCCACTTT
TRBV25-1,.,TRBJ1-6,.,CASSEVRGSPLHF,TGTGCCAGCAGTGAAGTTAGAGGATCACCCCTCCACTTT
TRBV28,.,TRBJ2-1,.,CASSFANRVYNEQFF,TGTGCCAGCAGTTTCGCGAACAGGGTTTACAATGAGCAGTTCTTC
TRBV20-1,few,TRBJ2-1,.,CSARGGSSYNEQFF,TGCAGTGCTAGAGGGGGGAGCTCCTACAATGAGCAGTTCTTC
TRBV29-1,.,TRBJ1-2,.,CSVERGGWDGYGYTF,TGCAGCGTTGAAAGGGGAGGGTGGGACGGCTATGGCTACACCTTC
TRBV3-1,.,TRBJ1-6,.,CASSREDGGPLHF,TGTGCCAGCAGCCGAGAGGACGGAGGACCCCTCCACTTT
TRBV30,.,TRBJ2-1,.,CAWSVLSNEQFF,TGTGCCTGGAGTGTACTTAGCAACGAGCAGTTCTTC
TRBV6-1,few,TRBJ1-5,.,CASSPGNLQPQHF,TGTGCCAGCAGCCCGGGGAATCTGCAGCCCCAGCATTTT
TRBV7-9,.,TRBJ2-3,TRBD2,CASSPTAGEDTQYF,TGTGCCAGCAGCCCTACTGCGGGGGAGGATACGCAGTATTTT
TRBV30,.,TRBJ2-2,TRBD1,CAWSGGQGRLPGELFF,TGTGCCTGGAGTGGGGGACAGGGGAGGTTACCCGGGGAGCTGTTTTTT
TRBV19,.,TRBJ1-6,.,CASSIEGRGRSPLHF,TGTGCCAGTAGTATCGAGGGACGGGGGCGTTCACCCCTCCACTTT
TRBV5-4,.,TRBJ2-5,TRBD2,CASSLQSSGSKTQYF,TGTGCCAGCAGCTTGCAGTCTAGCGGGTCAAAGACCCAGTACTTC
TRBV20-1,.,TRBJ1-2,.,CSARDLAGRYGYTF,TGCAGTGCTAGAGATCTCGCAGGACGCTATGGCTACACCTTC
TRBV20-1,.,TRBJ2-5,.,CSARGPGTETQYF,TGCAGTGCTAGAGGGCCAGGAACGGAGACCCAGTACTTC
TRBV6-5,.,TRBJ1-2,.,CASAEGANYGYTF,TGTGCCAGTGCGGAAGGGGCAAACTATGGCTACACCTTC
TRBV9,.,TRBJ1-4,TRBD1,CASSPHGTGRNEKLFF,TGTGCCAGCAGCCCCCATGGGACAGGGAGAAATGAAAAACTGTTTTTT
TRBV29-1,.,TRBJ1-2,TRBD1,CSVNSQGHGYTF,TGCAGCGTTAACTCACAGGGGCATGGCTACACCTTC